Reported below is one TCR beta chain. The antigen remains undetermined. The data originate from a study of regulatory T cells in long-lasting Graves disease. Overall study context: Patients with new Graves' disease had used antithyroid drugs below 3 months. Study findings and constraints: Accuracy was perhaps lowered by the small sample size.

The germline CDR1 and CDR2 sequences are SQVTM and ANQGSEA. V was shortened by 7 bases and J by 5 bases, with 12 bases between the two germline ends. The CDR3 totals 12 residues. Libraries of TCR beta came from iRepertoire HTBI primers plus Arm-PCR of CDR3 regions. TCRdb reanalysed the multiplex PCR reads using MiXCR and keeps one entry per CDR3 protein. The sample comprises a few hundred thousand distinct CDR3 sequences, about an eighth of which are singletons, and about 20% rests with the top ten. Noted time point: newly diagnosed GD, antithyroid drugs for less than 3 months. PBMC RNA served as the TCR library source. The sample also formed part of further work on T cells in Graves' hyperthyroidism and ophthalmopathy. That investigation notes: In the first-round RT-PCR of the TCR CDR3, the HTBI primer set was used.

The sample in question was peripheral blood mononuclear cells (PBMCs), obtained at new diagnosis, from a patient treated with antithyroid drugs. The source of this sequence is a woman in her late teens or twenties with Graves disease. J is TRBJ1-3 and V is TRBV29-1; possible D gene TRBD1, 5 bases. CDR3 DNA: TGCAGCGCATGGGGCCAGCGAAACACCATATATTTT. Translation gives CSAWGQRNTIYF.